This T cell receptor beta chain was captured in a study of T cells in Graves' hyperthyroidism and ophthalmopathy. Study-wide background: Peripheral blood was collected at initial diagnosis, before any treatment. The study, taken as a whole, reports: Ophthalmopathy, as predicted by the model, came a median roughly 6.8 months after the prediction.

This CDR3 has 14 amino acids. Germline CDR1 and CDR2: SGDLS and YYNGEE. The V gene lost 3 bases and the J gene lost 3 bases, with 10 bases spanning the gap. Hyperthyroidism, newly diagnosed and lasting under 2 months, affected patients aged 18 to 65. This clonotype has a handful of counts. The antigen is undetermined. RNA transcripts served as the template for amplifying TCR beta CDR3 regions. First-round RT-PCR targeting the TCR CDR3 was performed with the HTBI primer set. TCRdb reanalysed the multiplex PCR reads using MiXCR and keeps one entry per CDR3 protein. The sample includes nearly 600,000 distinct CDR3 sequences, around 13% of them seen just once.

This clonotype was obtained from a woman between 25 and 40 years old with Graves' hyperthyroidism that later progressed to Graves' ophthalmopathy. The sequenced sample consisted of blood. This sequence joins TRBV9 and TRBJ2-1, with D perhaps matching TRBD2 (6 bases). The CDR3 sequence is CASSAGLVYNEQFF. The CDR3 nucleotides read TGTGCCAGCAGCGCGGGACTTGTCTACAATGAGCAGTTCTTC.